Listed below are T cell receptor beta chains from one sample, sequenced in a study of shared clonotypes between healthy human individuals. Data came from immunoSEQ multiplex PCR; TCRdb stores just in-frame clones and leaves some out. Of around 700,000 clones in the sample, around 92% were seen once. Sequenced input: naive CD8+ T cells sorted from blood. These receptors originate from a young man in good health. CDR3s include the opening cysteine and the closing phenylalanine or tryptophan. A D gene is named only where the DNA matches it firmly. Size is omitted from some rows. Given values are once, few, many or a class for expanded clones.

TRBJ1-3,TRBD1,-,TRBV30,TGTGCCTGGAGTCCGACAGGGGTAACAGGAAACACCATATATTTT,CAWSPTGVTGNTIYF
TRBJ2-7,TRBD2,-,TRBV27,TGTGCCAGCACGTCTTCTGGCGGGAGGGCCCACGAGCAGTACTTC,CASTSSGGRAHEQYF
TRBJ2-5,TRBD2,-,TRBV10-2,TGCGCCAGCACCGAGTCAGCTAGCGGGAGTAAGGAGACCCAGTACTTC,CASTESASGSKETQYF
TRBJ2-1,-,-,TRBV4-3,TGCGCCAGCAGACAATCGAGGGCCTGGGACAATGAGCAGTTCTTC,CASRQSRAWDNEQFF
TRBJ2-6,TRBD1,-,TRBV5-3,TGTGCCAGAAGCTTGGAAGAGGGAGGGGAACCGGGACAGGGCCCCTCTGGGGCCAACGTCCTGACTTTC,CARSLEEGGEPGQGPSGANVLTF
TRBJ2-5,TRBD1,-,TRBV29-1,TGCAGCGTTGAACACGACAGGGGCCAAGAGACCCAGTACTTC,CSVEHDRGQETQYF
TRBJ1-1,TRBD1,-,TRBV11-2,TGTGCCAGCAGCTCCGGACAGGGGCACACTGAAGCTTTCTTT,CASSSGQGHTEAFF
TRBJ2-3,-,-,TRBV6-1,TGTGCCAGCAGTGTACAGCGGGATACGCAGTATTTT,CASSVQRDTQYF
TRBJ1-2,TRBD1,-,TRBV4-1,TGCGCCAGCAGCCAAGAGGATGGACAGGGTACATTCAACTATGGCTACACCTTC,CASSQEDGQGTFNYGYTF
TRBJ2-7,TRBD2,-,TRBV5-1,TGCGCCAGCAGCTTGGATTACTCTAGCGGGAGAGGGTACGAGCAGTACTTC,CASSLDYSSGRGYEQYF
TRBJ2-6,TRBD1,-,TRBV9,TGTGCCAGCAGCACAGGACAGGGAAACTCTGGGGCCAACGTCCTGACTTTC,CASSTGQGNSGANVLTF
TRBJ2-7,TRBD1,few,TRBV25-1,TGTGCCAGCAATCCGGGACAGGGGGGCGAGCAGTACTTC,CASNPGQGGEQYF
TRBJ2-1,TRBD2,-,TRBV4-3,TGCGCCAGCAGTCCTAGACTAGCGGGAACGAATGAGCAGTTCTTC,CASSPRLAGTNEQFF
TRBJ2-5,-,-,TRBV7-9,TGTGCCAGCAGCTTAGTACGGGACCATCAAGAGACCCAGTACTTC,CASSLVRDHQETQYF
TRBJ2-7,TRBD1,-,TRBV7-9,TGTGCCAGCAGCTCAACCAACTACAGGGGCGGCCACGAGCAGTACTTC,CASSSTNYRGGHEQYF
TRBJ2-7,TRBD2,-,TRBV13,TGTGCCAGCAGTTCGGCGACTAGCGCTCGCCTGGACGAGCAGTACTTC,CASSSATSARLDEQYF
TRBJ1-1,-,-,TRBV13,TGTGCCAGCACCGATGGACAGCGTGAAGCTTTCTTT,CASTDGQREAFF
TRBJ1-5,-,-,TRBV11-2,TGTGCCAGCAGCTTAGGAGCAAGTCAGCCCCAGCATTTT,CASSLGASQPQHF
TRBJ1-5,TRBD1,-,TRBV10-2,TGCGCCAGCAGTGACTCGGGACAGGGTGATCAGCCCCAGCATTTT,CASSDSGQGDQPQHF
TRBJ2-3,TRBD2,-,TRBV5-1,TGCGCCAGCAGCTTGGGACTAGCGGGAGTGGATACGCAGTATTTT,CASSLGLAGVDTQYF
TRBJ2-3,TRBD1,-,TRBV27,TGTGCCAGCAGTATGGACAGGGGGCGAATCACAGATACGCAGTATTTT,CASSMDRGRITDTQYF
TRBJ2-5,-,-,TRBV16,TGTGCCAGCAGCCAATCTGCAGTAACCCAGTACTTC,CASSQSAVTQYF
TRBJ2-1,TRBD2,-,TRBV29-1,TGCAGCGTTGTACTGGGGACTAGCGGGAGGGTGAATGAGCAGTTCTTC,CSVVLGTSGRVNEQFF
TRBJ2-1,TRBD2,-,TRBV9,TGTGCCAGCACGGGTTTAGCGGGAGACCTCAATGAGCAGTTCTTC,CASTGLAGDLNEQFF
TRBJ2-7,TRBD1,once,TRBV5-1,TGCGCCAGCAGCCCCGGGACAGGGAACTACGAGCAGTACTTC,CASSPGTGNYEQYF
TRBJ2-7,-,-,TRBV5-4,TGTGCCAGCAGCGACTCCTACGAGCAGTACTTC,CASSDSYEQYF
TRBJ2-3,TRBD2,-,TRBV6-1,TGTGCCAGCAGTGAACCCCGGGGACTAGCGGGGTTTAAGGATACGCAGTATTTT,CASSEPRGLAGFKDTQYF
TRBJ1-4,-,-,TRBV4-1,TGCGCCAGCAGCCAAGCGATCACTTCAACTAATGAAAAACTGTTTTTT,CASSQAITSTNEKLFF
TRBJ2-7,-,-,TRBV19,TGTGCCAGTAGTATTGGGGGGAACTTCGAAGGGAGCGAGCAGTACTTC,CASSIGGNFEGSEQYF
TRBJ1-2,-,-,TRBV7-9,TGTGCCAGCAGCTTATTGTTGTTGGAGAGGGACTTTGGCTACACCTTC,CASSLLLLERDFGYTF
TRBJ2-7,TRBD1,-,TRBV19,TGTGCCAGTAGTACCGGACAGGGGAACTCCTTGGACGAGCAGTACTTC,CASSTGQGNSLDEQYF
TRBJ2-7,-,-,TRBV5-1,TGCGCCAGCAGCGGACTACAGAACTACGAGCAGTACTTC,CASSGLQNYEQYF
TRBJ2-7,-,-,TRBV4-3,TGCGCCAGCAGCCAAGACGTAGGACAGAGCTCCTACGAGCAGTACTTC,CASSQDVGQSSYEQYF
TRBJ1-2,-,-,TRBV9,TGTGCCAGCAGCGTAGTGGGCAGCGATAGCTATGGCTACACCTTC,CASSVVGSDSYGYTF
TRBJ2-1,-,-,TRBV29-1,TGCAGCGGGACCGACAATGAGCAGTTCTTC,CSGTDNEQFF
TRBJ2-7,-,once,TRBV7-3,TGTGCCAGCAGCCCTTACGTCGGTTACGAGCAGTACTTC,CASSPYVGYEQYF
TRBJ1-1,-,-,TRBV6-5,TGTGCCAGCAGTTACGGGCCCTCTGAAGCTTTCTTT,CASSYGPSEAFF
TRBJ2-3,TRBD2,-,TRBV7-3,TGTGCCAGCAGTTCTAGCGGAAGCGACACAGATACGCAGTATTTT,CASSSSGSDTDTQYF
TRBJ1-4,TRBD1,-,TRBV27,TGTGCCAGCAGTAAAGGACAGGGGTTATATGAAAAACTGTTTTTT,CASSKGQGLYEKLFF
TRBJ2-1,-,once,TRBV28,TGTGCCAGCAGTTTCTGGGGGAGCGAGTTCTTC,CASSFWGSEFF
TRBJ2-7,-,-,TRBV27,TGTGCCAGCAGTCAAACACCCCCTGACAGTTATTACGAGCAGTACTTC,CASSQTPPDSYYEQYF
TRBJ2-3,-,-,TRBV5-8,TGTGCCAGCAGCCTTGGGACTCAGGGCACGACAGATACGCAGTATTTT,CASSLGTQGTTDTQYF
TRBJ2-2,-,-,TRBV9,TGTGCCAGCAGCGTACGTTCCGGGAGCTGGACCGGGGAGCTGTTTTTT,CASSVRSGSWTGELFF
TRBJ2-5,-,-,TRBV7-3,TGTGCCAGCAGCTCATACGGTGGGCGGCCCGGCCAAGAGACCCAGTACTTC,CASSSYGGRPGQETQYF
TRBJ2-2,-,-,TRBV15,TGTGCCACCAGCAGAGATGGGGTAGGGGCCGGGGAGCTGTTTTTT,CATSRDGVGAGELFF
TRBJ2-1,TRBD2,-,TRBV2,TGTGCCAGCAGTGAAGGGCTAGCGGGAGTGTTCTTC,CASSEGLAGVFF
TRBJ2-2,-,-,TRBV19,TGTGCCAGTAGTGCCTCAGGTTACGCCGGGGAGCTGTTTTTT,CASSASGYAGELFF
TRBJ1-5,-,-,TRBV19,TGTGCCAGTAGTAGGTTAGAGGTTAGCAATCAGCCCCAGCATTTT,CASSRLEVSNQPQHF
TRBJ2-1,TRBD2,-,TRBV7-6,TGTGCCAGCAGCTTGAGAAGCGGGAGGGCCGTCAATGAGCAGTTCTTC,CASSLRSGRAVNEQFF
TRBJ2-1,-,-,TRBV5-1,TGCGCCAGCAGCTATCCGCCTAGTCCTGAGCAGTTCTTC,CASSYPPSPEQFF
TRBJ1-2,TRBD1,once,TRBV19,TGTGCCAGTAGTATGGACGGACAGGGCTATGGCTACACCTTC,CASSMDGQGYGYTF
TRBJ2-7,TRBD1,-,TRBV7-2,TGTGCCAGCAGCCCAGGGGGACAAATCTACGAGCAGTACTTC,CASSPGGQIYEQYF
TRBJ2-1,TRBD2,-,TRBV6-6,TGTGCCAGCAGTTACTCTGCCCAGCGGGATTACAATGAGCAGTTCTTC,CASSYSAQRDYNEQFF
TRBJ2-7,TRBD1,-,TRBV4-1,TGCGCCAGCAGCCAAGAATTTGGCAGGGGGTCCTACGAGCAGTACTTC,CASSQEFGRGSYEQYF
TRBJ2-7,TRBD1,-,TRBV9,TGTGCCAGCAGCATTGGGACAGGCTCCTACGAGCAGTACTTC,CASSIGTGSYEQYF
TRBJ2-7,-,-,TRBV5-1,TGCGCCAGCAGCTTGGCCCTTAACGAGCAGTACTTC,CASSLALNEQYF
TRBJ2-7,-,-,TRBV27,TGTGCCAGCAGTTTACCCGGACAGATCTACGAGCAGTACTTC,CASSLPGQIYEQYF
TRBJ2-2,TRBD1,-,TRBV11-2,TGTGCCAGCAGCTTCCACGGGACAGCGAGCACCGGGGAGCTGTTTTTT,CASSFHGTASTGELFF
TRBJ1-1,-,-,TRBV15,TGTGCCACCAGTCGAACCAGCTACACTGAAGCTTTCTTT,CATSRTSYTEAFF